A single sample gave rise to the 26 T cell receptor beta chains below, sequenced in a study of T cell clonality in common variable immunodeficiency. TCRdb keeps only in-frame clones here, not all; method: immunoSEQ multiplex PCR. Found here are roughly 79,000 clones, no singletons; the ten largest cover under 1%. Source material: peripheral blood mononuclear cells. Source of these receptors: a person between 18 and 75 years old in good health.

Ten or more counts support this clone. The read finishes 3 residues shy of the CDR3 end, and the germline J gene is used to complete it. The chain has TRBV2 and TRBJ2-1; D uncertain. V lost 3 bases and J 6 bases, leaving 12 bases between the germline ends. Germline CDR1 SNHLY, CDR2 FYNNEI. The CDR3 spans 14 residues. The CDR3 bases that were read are TGTGCCAGCAGTGATTTTGCAAGGGCCAATGAG. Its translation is CASSDFARANE. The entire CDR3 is CASSDFARANEQFF.

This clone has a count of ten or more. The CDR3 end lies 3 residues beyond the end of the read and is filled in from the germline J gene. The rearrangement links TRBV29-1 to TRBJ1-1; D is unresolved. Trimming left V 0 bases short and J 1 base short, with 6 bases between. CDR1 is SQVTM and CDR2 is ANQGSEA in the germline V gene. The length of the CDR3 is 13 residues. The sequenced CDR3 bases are TGCAGCGTTGAAGATCAAGGGAACACTGAA. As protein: CSVEDQGNTE. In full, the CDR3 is CSVEDQGNTEAFF.

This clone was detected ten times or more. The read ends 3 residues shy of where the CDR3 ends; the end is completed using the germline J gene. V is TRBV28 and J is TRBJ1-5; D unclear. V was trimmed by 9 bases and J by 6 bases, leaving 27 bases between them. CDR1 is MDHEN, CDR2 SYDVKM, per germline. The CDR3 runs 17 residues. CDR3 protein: CASKMGNRKRVGQPQHF. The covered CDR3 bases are TGTGCCAGTAAGATGGGGAATCGTAAGCGGGTGGGTCAGCCC.

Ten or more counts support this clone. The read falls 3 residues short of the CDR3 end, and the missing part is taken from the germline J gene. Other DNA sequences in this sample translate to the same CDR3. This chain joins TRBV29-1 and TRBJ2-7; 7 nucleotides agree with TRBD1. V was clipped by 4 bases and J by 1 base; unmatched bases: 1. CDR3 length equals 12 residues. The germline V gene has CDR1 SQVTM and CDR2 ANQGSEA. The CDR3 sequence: CSVGTGSYEQYF. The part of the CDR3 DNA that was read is TGCAGCGTTGGGACAGGTTCCTACGAG.

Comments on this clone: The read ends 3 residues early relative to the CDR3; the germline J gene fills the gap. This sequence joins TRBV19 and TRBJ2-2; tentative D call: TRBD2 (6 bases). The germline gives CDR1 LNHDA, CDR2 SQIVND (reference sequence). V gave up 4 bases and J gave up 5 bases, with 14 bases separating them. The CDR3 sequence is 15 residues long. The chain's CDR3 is CASSSGFRGTGELFF. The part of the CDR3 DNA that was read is TGTGCCAGTAGTAGCGGGTTTCGGGGGACCGGGGAG. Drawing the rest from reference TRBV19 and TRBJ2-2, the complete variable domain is DGGITQSPKYLFRKEGQNVTLSCEQNLNHDAMYWYRQDPGQGLRLIYYSQIVNDFQKGDIAEGYSVSREKKESFPLTVTSAQKNPTAFYLCASSSGFRGTGELFFGEGSRLTVL.

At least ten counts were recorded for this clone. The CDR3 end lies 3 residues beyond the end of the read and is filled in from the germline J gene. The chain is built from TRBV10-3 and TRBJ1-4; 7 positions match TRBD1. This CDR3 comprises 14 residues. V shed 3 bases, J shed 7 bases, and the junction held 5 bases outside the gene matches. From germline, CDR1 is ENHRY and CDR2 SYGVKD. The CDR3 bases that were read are TGTGCCATCAGTGATAGGGGGCCGGGTGAAAAA. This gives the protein CAISDRGPGEK. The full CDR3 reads CAISDRGPGEKLFF.

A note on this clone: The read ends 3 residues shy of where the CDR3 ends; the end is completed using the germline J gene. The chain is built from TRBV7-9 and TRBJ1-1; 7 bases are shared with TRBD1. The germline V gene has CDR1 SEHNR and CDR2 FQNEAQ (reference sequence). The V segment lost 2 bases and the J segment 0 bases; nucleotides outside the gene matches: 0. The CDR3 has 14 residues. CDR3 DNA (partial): TGTGCCAGCAGCTTACAGGGGGTGAACACTGAA. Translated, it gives CASSLQGVNTE. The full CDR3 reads CASSLQGVNTEAFF.

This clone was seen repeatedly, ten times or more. The chain's CDR3 is CASRQGGNEQYF. The sequenced CDR3 bases are TGTGCCTCCAGACAGGGAGGGAACGAG. V gene TRBV14 combines with J gene TRBJ2-7; D may be TRBD1 or TRBD2 (7 bases each). The CDR3 goes on 3 residues after the read ends, and that part is filled in from the germline J gene. CDR1 is SGHDN and CDR2 is FVKESK in the germline V gene. This CDR3 has 12 residues. Trimming took 11 bases from V and 5 from J, leaving 16 bases between them.

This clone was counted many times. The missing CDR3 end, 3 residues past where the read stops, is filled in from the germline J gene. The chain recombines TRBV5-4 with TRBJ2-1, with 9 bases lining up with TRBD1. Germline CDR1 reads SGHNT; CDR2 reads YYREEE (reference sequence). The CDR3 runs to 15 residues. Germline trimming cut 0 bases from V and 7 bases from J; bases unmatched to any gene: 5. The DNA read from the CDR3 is TGTGCCAGCAGCTTGGCAGACAGGGGGGCGAATGAG. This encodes CASSLADRGANE. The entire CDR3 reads CASSLADRGANEQFF.

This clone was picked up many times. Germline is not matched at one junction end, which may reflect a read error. CDR3 DNA (partial): TGTGCTAGCAGCACTTCGACAGGGGCCTACGAG. Its protein is CASSTSTGAYE. The complete CDR3 sequence is CASSTSTGAYEQYF. V usage is TRBV7-7 and J usage is TRBJ2-7, with 8 bases aligning to TRBD1. Read coverage stops 3 residues before the CDR3 terminus; the germline J gene supplies the remainder. Per the germline V gene, CDR1 is SSHAT and CDR2 is FNYEAQ (reference sequence). This CDR3 is 14 amino acids long.

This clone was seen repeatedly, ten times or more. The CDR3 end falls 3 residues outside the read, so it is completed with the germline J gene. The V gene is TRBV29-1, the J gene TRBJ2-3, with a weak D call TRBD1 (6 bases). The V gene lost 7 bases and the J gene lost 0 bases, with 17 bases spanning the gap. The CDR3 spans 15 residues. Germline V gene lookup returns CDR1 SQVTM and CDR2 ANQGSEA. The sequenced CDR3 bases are TGCAGCGCCACCCCAGGGGTCAAAAGCACAGATACG. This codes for CSATPGVKSTDT. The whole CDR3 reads CSATPGVKSTDTQYF.

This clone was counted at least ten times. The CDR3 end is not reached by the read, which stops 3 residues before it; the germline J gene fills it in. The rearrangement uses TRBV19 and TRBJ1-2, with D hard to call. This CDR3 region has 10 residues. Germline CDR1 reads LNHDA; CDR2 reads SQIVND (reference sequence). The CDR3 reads CASSLTGYTF. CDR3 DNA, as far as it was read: TGTGCCAGTAGTTTAACCGGG. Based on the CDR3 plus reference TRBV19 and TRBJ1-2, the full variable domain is DGGITQSPKYLFRKEGQNVTLSCEQNLNHDAMYWYRQDPGQGLRLIYYSQIVNDFQKGDIAEGYSVSREKKESFPLTVTSAQKNPTAFYLCASSLTGYTFGSGTRLTVV.

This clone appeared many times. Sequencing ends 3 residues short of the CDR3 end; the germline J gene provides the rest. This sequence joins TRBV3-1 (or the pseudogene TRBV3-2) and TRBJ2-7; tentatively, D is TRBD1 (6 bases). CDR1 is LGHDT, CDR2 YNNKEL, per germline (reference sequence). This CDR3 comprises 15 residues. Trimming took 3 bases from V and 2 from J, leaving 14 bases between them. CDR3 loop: CASSHPSGQPYEQYF. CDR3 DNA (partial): TGTGCCAGCAGCCACCCTTCGGGACAACCCTACGAG.

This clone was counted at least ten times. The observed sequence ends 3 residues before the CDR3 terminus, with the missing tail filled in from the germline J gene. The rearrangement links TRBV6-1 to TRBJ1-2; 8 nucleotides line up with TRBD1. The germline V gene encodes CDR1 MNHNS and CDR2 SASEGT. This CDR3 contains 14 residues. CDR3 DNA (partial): TGTGCCAGCAGTGAAACGGGACAGGCTGGCGGC. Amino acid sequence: CASSETGQAGG. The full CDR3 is CASSETGQAGGYTF.

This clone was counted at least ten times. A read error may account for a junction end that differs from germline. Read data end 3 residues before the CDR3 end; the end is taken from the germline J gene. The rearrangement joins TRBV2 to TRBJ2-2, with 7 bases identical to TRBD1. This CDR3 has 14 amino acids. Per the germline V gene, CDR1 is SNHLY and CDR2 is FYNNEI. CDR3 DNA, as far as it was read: TGTGCCAGCATTGGGGGACAGAACGCCGGGGAG. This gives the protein CASIGGQNAGE. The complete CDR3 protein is CASIGGQNAGELFF.

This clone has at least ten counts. The CDR3: CASREGAFLNYGYTF. The sequenced CDR3 bases are TGTGCCAGTCGGGAGGGGGCTTTCCTTAACTATGGC. The chain combines TRBV19 with TRBJ1-2; 7 bases agree with TRBD1. The CDR3 extends 3 residues past the end of the read, so its final part is completed from the germline J gene. V was pared by 8 bases and J by 1 base, with 10 bases of the junction left unmatched. From germline, CDR1 is LNHDA and CDR2 SQIVND (reference sequence). The CDR3 is made up of 15 amino acids.

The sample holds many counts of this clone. CDR3 amino acids: CATVKITSGDYEQYF. The covered CDR3 bases are TGTGCCACCGTAAAAATCACTAGCGGGGATTACGAG. The chain couples TRBV6-2 or TRBV6-3 to TRBJ2-7; 10 bases fit TRBD2. Sequencing ends 3 residues short of the CDR3 end; the germline J gene provides the rest. V lost 10 bases, J lost 4 bases, and 13 bases stayed unmatched. CDR3 size: 15 residues. CDR1 is MNHEY and CDR2 is SVGEGT in the germline V gene.

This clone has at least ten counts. The CDR3: CASSRSGRQETQYF. CDR3 DNA, as far as it was read: TGTGCCAGCAGCCGTAGCGGGAGACAAGAGACC. V gene TRBV7-2 combines with J gene TRBJ2-5; 9 positions match TRBD2. The read stops 3 residues short of the end of the CDR3; the missing end is completed from the germline J gene. CDR3 length: 14 residues. The ends lost 5 bases at V and 2 bases at J; junction bases unmatched: 3. Germline V gene sequence: CDR1 SGHTA, CDR2 FQGNSA.

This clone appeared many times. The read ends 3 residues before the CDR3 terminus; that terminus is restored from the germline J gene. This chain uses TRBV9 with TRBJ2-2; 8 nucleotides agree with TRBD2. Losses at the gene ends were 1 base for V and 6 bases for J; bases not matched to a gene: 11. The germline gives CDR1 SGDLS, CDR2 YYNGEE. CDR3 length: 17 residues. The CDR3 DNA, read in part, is TGTGCCAGCAGCGTAAGGGCCGGGGGACTAGTATCCGGGGAG. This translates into CASSVRAGGLVSGE. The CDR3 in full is CASSVRAGGLVSGELFF.

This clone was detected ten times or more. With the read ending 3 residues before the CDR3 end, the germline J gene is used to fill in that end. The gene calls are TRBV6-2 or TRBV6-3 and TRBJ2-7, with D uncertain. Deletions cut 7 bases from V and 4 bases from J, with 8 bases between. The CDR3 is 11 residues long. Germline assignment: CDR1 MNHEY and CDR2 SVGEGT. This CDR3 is CASTYGYEQYF. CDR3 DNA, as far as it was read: TGTGCCAGCACCTACGGGTACGAG.

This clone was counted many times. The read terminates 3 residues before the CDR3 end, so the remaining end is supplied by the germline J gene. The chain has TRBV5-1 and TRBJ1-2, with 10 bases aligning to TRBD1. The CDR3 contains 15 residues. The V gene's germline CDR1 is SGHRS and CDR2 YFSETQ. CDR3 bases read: TGCGCCAGCAGCTTACCGAGGGGGACAGGGGAAGGC. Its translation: CASSLPRGTGEG. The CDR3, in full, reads CASSLPRGTGEGYTF. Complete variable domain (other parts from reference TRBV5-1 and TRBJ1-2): KAGVTQTPRYLIKTRGQQVTLSCSPISGHRSVSWYQQTPGQGLQFLFEYFSETQRNKGNFPGRFSGRQFSNSRSEMNVSTLELGDSALYLCASSLPRGTGEGYTFGSGTRLTVV.

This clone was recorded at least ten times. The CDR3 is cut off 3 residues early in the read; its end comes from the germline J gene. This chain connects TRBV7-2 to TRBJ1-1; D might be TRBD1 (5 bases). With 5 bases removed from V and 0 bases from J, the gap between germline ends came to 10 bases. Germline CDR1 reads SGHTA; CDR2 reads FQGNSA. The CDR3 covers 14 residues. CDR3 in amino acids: CASSPGPMNTEAFF. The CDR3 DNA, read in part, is TGTGCCAGCAGCCCAGGGCCTATGAACACTGAA. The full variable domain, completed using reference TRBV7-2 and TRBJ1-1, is GAGVSQSPSNKVTEKGKDVELRCDPISGHTALYWYRQSLGQGLEFLIYFQGNSAPDKSGLPSDRFSAERTGGSVSTLTIQRTQQEDSAVYLCASSPGPMNTEAFFGQGTRLTVV.

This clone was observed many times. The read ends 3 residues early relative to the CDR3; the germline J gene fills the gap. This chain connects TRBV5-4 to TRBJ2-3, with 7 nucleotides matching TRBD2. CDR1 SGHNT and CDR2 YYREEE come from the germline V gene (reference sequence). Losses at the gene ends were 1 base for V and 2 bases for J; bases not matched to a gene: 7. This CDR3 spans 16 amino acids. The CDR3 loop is CASSLLQQRDTDTQYF. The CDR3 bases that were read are TGTGCCAGCAGCTTGCTGCAGCAGCGGGACACAGATACG.

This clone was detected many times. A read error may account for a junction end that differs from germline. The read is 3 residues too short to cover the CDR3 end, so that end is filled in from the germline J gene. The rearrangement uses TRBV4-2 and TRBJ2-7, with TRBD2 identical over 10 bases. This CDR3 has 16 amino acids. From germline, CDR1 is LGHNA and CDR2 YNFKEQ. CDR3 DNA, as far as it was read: TGCGCCAGCAGCCCCACACTAGCGGGGTATTCCTACGAG. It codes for CASSPTLAGYSYE. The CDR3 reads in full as CASSPTLAGYSYEQYF.

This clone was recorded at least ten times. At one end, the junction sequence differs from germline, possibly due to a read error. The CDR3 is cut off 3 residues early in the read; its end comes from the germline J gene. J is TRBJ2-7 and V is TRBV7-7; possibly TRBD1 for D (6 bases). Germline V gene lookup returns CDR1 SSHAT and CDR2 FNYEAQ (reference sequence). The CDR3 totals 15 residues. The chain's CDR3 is CASSLGGFGGSEQYF. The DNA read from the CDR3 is TGTGCTAGCAGCTTAGGCGGCTTTGGGGGCTCCGAG.

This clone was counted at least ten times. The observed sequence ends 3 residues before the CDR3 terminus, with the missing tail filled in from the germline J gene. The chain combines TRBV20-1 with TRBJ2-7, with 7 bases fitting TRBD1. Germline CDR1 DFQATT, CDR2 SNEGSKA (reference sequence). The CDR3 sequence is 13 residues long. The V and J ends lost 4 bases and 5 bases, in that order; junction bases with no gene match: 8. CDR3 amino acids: CSAKTGDSHEQYF. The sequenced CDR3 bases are TGCAGTGCTAAAACAGGGGACAGCCACGAG.